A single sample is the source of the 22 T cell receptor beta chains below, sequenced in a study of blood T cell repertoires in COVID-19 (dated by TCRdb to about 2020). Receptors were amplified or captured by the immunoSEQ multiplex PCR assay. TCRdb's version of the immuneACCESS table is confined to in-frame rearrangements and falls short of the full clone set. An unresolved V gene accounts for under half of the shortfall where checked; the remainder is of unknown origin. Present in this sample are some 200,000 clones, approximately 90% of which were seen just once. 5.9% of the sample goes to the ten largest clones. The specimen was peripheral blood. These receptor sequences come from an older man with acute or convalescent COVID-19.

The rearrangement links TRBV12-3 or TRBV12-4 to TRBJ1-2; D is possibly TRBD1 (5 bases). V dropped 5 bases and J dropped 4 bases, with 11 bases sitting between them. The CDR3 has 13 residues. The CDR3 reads CASSLGGSYGYTF. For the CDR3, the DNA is TGTGCCAGCAGTCTGGGGGGATCCTATGGCTACACCTTC.

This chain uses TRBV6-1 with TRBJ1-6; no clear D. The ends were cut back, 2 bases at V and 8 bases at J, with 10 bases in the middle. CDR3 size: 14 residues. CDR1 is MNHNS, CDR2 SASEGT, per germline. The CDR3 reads CASSESRGYSPLHF. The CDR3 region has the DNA TGTGCCAGCAGTGAATCGCGGGGATATTCACCCCTCCACTTT.

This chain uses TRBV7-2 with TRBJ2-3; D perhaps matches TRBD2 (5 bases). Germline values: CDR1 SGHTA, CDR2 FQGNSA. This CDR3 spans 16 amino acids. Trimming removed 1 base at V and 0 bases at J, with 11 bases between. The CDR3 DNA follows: TGTGCCAGCAGCTTAGTGGCGGGCGTCAGCACAGATACGCAGTATTTT. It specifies CASSLVAGVSTDTQYF.

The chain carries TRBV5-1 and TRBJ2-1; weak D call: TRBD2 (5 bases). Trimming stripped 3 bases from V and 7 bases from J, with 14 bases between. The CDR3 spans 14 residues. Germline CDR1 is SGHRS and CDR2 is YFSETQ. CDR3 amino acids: CASSSKGLPNEQFF. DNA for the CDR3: TGCGCCAGCAGCTCAAAAGGACTGCCAAATGAGCAGTTCTTC. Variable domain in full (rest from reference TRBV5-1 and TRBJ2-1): KAGVTQTPRYLIKTRGQQVTLSCSPISGHRSVSWYQQTPGQGLQFLFEYFSETQRNKGNFPGRFSGRQFSNSRSEMNVSTLELGDSALYLCASSSKGLPNEQFFGPGTRLTVL.

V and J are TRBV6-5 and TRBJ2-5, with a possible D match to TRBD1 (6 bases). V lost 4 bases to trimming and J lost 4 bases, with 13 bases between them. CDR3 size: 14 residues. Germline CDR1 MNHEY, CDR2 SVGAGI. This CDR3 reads CASSWAGAVETQYF. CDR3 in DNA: TGTGCCAGCAGTTGGGCAGGGGCCGTAGAGACCCAGTACTTC.

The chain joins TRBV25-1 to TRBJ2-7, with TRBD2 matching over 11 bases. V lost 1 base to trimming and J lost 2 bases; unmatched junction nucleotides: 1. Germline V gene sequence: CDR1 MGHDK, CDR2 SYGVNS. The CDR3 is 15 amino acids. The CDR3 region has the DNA TGTGCCAGCAGTGAATTAGCGGGAGGGACCTACGAGCAGTACTTC. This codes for CASSELAGGTYEQYF.

CDR3 sequence (DNA): TGTGCCAGCTCACCCAGGTCTACCGGGACAGCGAACACCGGGGAGCTGTTTTTT. Translating gives CASSPRSTGTANTGELFF. V gene TRBV18 combines with J gene TRBJ2-2; TRBD1 matches at 7 bases. V was clipped by 3 bases and J by 0 bases; unmatched bases: 10. The CDR3 has 18 amino acids. Germline lookup yields CDR1 KGHSH and CDR2 LQKENI.

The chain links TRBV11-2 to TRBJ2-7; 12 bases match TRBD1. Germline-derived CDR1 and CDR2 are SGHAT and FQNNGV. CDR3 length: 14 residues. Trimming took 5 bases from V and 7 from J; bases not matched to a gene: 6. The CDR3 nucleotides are TGTGCCAGCAGCCCGGGACAGGGGGCGCGGGAGCAGTACGTC. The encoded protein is CASSPGQGAREQYV.

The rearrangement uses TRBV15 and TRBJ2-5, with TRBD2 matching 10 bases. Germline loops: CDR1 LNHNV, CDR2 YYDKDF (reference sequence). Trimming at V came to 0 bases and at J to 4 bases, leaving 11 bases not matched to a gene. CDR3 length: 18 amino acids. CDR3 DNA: TGTGCCACCAGCAGAGATCATGGAAGCGGGAGGGCCCGAGAGACCCAGTACTTC. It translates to CATSRDHGSGRARETQYF.

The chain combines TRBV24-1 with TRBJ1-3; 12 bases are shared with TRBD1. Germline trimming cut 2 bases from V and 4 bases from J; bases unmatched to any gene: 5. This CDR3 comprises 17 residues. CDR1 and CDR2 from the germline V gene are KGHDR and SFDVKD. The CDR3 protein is CATSDCRDRGPGNTIYF. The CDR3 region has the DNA TGTGCCACCAGTGATTGTCGGGACAGGGGGCCAGGAAACACCATATATTTT.

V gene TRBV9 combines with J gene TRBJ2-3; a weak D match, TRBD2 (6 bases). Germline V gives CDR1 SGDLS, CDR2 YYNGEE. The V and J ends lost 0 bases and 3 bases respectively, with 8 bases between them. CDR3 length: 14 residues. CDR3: CASSVGLGTDTQYF. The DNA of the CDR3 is TGTGCCAGCAGCGTAGGACTAGGAACAGATACGCAGTATTTT.

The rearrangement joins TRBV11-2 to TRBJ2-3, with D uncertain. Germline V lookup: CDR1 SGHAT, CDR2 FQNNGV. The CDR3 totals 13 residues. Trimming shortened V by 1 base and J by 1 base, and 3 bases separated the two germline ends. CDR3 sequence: CASSLAGTDTQYF. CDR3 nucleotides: TGTGCCAGCAGCTTAGCAGGCACAGATACGCAGTATTTT.

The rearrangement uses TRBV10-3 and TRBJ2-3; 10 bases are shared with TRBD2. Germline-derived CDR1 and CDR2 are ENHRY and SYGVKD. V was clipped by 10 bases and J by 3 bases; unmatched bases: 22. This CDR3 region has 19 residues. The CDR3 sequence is CATLDGLAGVFGRTDTQYF. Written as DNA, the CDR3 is TGTGCCACCCTAGACGGGCTAGCGGGAGTATTCGGACGGACAGATACGCAGTATTTT.

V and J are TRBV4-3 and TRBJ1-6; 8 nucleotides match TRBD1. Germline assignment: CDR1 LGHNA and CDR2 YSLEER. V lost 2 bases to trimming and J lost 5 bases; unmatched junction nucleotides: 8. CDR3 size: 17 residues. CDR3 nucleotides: TGCGCCAGCAGCCAACGGACAGGGCGAAAAAATAATTCACCCCTCCACTTT. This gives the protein CASSQRTGRKNNSPLHF.

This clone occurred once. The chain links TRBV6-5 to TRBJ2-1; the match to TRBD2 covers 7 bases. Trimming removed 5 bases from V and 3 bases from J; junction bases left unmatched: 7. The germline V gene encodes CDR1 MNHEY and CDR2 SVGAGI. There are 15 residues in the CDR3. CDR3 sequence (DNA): TGTGCCAGCAGTCCGGTCGGCGGGAGCTACAATGAGCAGTTCTTC. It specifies CASSPVGGSYNEQFF.

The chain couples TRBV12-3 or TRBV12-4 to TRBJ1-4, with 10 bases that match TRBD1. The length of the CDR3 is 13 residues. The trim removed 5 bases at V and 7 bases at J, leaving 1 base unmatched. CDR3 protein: CASSGDRGEKLFF. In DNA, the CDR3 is TGTGCCAGCAGTGGGGACAGGGGTGAAAAACTGTTTTTT.

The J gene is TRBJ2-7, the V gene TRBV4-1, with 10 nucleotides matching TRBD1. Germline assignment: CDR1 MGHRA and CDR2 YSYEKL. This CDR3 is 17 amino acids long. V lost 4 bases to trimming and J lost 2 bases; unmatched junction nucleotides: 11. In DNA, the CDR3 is TGCGCCAGCAGCCCATCCCACGGACAGGGGGGACCCTACGAGCAGTACTTC. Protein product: CASSPSHGQGGPYEQYF.

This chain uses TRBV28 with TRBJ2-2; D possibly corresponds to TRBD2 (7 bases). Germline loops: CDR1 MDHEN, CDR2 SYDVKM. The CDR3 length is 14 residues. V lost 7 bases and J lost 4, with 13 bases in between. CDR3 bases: TGTGCCAGCACCGAGGGGGGGCCCACCGGGGAGCTGTTTTTT. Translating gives CASTEGGPTGELFF. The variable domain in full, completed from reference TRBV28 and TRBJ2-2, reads DVKVTQSSRYLVKRTGEKVFLECVQDMDHENMFWYRQDPGLGLRLIYFSYDVKMKEKGDIPEGYSVSREKKERFSLILESASTNQTSMYLCASTEGGPTGELFFGEGSRLTVL.

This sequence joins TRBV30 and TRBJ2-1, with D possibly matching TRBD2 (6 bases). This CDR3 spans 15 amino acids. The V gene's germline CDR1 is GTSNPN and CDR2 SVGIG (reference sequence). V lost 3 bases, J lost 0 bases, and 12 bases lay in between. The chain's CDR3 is CAWRAGLSSYNEQFF. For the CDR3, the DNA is TGTGCCTGGAGAGCGGGTCTGAGCTCCTACAATGAGCAGTTCTTC.

The CDR3 DNA reads TGTGCCAGCAGCTTAGGGCAGGGTATTCGAGCGGGCGAGCAGTACTTC. Translation gives CASSLGQGIRAGEQYF. The rearrangement joins TRBV7-8 to TRBJ2-7; D perhaps matches TRBD2 (6 bases). Trimming stripped 1 base from V and 6 bases from J, with 19 bases between. Germline V gene data show CDR1 as SGHVS and CDR2 as FQNEAQ. The CDR3 runs to 16 residues.

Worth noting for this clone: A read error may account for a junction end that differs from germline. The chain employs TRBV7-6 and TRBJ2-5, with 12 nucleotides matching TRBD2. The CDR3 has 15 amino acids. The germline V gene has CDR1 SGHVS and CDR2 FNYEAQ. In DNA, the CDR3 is TGTGCCAGCAGCCTAGCGGGAGGGCTCCAAGAGACCCAGTACTTC. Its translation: CASSLAGGLQETQYF.

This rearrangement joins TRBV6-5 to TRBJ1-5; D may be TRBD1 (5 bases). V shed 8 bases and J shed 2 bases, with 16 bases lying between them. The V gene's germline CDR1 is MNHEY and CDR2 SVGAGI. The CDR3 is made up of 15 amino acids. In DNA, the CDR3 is TGTGCCAGCCGCGGCGGGGGGTCGGGCAATCAGCCCCAGCATTTT. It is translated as CASRGGGSGNQPQHF.